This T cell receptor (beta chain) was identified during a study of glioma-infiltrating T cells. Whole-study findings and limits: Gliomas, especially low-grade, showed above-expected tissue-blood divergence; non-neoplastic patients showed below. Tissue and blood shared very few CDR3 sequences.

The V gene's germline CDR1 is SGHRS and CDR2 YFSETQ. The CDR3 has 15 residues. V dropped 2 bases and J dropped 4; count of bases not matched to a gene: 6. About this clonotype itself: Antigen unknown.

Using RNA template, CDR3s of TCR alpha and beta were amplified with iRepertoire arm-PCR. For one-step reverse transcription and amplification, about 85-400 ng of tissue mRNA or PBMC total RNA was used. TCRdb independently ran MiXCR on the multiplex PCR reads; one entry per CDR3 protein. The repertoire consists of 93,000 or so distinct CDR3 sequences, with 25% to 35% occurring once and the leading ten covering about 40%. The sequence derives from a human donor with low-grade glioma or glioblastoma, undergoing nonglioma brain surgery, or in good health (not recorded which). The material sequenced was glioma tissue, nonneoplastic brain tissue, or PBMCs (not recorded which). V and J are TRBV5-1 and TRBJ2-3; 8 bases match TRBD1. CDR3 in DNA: TGCGCCAGCAGCTTTCTGGGACAGGCGGCAGATACGCAGTATTTT. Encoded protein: CASSFLGQAADTQYF.